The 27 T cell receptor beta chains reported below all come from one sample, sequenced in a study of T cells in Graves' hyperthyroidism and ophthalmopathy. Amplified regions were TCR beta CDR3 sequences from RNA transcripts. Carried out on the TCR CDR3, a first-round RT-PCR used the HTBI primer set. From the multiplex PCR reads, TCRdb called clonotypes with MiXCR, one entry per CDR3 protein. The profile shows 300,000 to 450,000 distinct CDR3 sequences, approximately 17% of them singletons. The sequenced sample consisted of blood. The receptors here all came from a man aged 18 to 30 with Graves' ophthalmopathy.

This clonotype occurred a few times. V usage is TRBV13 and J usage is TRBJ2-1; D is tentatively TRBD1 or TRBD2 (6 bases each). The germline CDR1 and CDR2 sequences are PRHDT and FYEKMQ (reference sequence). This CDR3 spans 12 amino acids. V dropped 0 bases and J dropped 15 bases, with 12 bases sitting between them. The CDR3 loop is CASSLGEGVMFF. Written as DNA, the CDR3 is TGTGCCAGCAGCTTAGGGGAGGGGGTAATGTTCTTC.

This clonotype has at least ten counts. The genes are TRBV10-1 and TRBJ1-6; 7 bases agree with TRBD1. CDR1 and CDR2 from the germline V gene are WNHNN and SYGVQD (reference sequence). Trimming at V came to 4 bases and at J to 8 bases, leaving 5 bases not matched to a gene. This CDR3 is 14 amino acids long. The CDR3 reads CASSAGGLDSPLHF. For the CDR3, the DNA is TGCGCCAGCAGTGCAGGGGGTTTGGATTCACCCCTCCACTTT.

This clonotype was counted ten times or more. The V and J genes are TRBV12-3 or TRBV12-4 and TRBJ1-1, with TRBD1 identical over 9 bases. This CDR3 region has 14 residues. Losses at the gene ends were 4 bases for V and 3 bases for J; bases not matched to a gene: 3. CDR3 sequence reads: CASSSTGGDTEAFF. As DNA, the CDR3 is TGTGCCAGCAGTTCGACAGGGGGGGACACTGAAGCTTTCTTT.

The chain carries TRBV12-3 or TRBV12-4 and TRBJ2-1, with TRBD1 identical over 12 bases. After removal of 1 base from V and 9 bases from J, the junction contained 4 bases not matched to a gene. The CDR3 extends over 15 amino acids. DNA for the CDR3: TGTGCCAGCAGTTTAGAGGGGACAGGGGGCGGTGAGCAGTTCTTC. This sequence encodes CASSLEGTGGGEQFF.

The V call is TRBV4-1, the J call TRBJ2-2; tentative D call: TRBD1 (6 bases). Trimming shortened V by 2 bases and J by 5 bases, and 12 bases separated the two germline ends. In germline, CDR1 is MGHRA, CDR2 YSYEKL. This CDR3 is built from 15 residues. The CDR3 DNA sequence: TGCGCCAGCAGCCAAAGGTCAGGGGCGACCGGGGAGCTGTTTTTT. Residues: CASSQRSGATGELFF.

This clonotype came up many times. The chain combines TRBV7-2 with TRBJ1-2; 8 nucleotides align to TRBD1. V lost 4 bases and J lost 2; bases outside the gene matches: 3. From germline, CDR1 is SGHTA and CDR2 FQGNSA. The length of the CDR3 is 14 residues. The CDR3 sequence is CASSYDRGNYGYTF. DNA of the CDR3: TGTGCCAGCAGCTACGACAGGGGCAACTATGGCTACACCTTC.

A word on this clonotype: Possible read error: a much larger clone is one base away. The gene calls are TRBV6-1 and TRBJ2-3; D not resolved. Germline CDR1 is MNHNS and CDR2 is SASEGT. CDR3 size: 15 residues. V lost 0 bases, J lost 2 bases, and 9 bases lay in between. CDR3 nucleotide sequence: TGTGCCAGCAGTGAAGCGCCCTGGACCACAGATACGCAGTATTTT. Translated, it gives CASSEAPWTTDTQYF.

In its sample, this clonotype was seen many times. This chain's CDR3 is CASSSIRDNAREQFF. The CDR3 nucleotides are TGTGCCAGCAGCTCGATCCGGGACAATGCCAGGGAGCAGTTCTTC. The chain combines TRBV7-9 with TRBJ2-1; the D gene is possibly TRBD1 (6 bases). The CDR3 spans 15 residues. Trimming cost V 4 bases and J 10 bases, with 20 bases left between them. Germline CDR1 and CDR2: SEHNR and FQNEAQ (reference sequence). The full variable domain, its missing parts supplied by reference TRBV7-9 and TRBJ2-1, is DTGVSQNPRHKITKRGQNVTFRCDPISEHNRLYWYRQTLGQGPEFLTYFQNEAQLEKSRLLSDRFSAERPKGSFSTLEIQRTEQGDSAMYLCASSSIRDNAREQFFGPGTRLTVL.

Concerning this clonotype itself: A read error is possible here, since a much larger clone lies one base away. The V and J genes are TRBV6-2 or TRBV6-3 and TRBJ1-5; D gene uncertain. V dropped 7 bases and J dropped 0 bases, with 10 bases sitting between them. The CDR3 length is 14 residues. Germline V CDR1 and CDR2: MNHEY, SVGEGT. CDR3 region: CASIHRSSNQPQHF. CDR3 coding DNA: TGTGCCAGCATCCATCGTAGTAGCAATCAGCCCCAGCATTTT.

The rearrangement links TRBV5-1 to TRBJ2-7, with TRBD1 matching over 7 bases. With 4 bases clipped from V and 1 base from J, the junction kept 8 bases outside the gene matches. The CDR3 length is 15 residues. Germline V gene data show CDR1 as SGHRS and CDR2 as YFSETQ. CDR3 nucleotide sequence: TGCGCCAGCAGCGAATCCCCGGGACAGTCCTACGAGCAGTACTTC. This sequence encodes CASSESPGQSYEQYF. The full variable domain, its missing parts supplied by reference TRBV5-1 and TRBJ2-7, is KAGVTQTPRYLIKTRGQQVTLSCSPISGHRSVSWYQQTPGQGLQFLFEYFSETQRNKGNFPGRFSGRQFSNSRSEMNVSTLELGDSALYLCASSESPGQSYEQYFGPGTRLTVT.

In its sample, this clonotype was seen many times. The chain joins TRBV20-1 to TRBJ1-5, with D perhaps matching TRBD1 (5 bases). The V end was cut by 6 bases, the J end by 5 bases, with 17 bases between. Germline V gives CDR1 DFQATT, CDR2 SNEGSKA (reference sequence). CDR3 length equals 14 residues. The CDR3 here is CSATGTAGDQPQHF. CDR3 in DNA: TGCAGTGCAACCGGGACGGCGGGGGATCAGCCCCAGCATTTT.

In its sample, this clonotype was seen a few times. The CDR3 sequence is CASSSQGSGADTQYF. CDR3 DNA sequence: TGTGCCAGCAGCTCCCAGGGGTCAGGGGCTGATACGCAGTATTTT. This chain joins TRBV7-6 and TRBJ2-3, with a weak D call TRBD1 (6 bases). This CDR3 comprises 15 residues. Germline V gene sequence: CDR1 SGHVS, CDR2 FNYEAQ. Trimming removed 4 bases at V and 6 bases at J, with 17 bases between. Full variable domain (outside the CDR3, taken from reference TRBV7-6 and TRBJ2-3): GAGVSQSPRYKVTKRGQDVALRCDPISGHVSLYWYRQALGQGPEFLTYFNYEAQQDKSGLPNDRFSAERPEGSISTLTIQRTEQRDSAMYRCASSSQGSGADTQYFGPGTRLTVL.

The CDR3 reads CSAPGQGAVYEQYF. CDR3 nucleotide sequence: TGCAGTGCCCCGGGACAGGGGGCTGTCTACGAGCAGTACTTC. The chain uses TRBV20-1 and TRBJ2-7, with TRBD1 matching over 12 bases. V trimming: 6 bases; J trimming: 3 bases; junction bases outside the gene matches: 6. Germline values: CDR1 DFQATT, CDR2 SNEGSKA (reference sequence). The CDR3 runs 14 residues.

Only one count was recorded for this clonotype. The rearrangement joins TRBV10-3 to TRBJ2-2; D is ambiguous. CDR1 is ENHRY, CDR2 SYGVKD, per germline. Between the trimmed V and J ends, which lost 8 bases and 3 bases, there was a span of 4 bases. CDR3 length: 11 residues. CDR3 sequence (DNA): TGTGCCATCCAAGACACCGGGGAGCTGTTTTTT. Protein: CAIQDTGELFF.

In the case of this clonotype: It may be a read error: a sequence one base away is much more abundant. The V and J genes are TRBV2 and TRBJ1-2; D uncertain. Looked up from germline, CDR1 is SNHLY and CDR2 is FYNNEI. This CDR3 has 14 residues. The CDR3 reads CASSVLGEFYGCTF. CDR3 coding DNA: TGTGCCAGCAGCGTCCTTGGAGAATTCTATGGCTGCACCTTC.

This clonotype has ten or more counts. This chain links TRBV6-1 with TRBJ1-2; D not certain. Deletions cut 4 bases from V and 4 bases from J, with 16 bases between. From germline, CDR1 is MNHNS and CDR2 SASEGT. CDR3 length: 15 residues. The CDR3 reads CASSGTYPGSYGYTF. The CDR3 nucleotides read TGTGCCAGCAGTGGGACCTACCCTGGGAGCTATGGCTACACCTTC.

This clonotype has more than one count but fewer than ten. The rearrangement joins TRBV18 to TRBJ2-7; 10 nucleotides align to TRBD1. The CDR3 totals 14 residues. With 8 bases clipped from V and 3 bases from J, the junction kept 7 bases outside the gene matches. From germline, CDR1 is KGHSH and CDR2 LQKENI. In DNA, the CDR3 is TGTGCCAGCGCCCGGACAGGGGGAATCTACGAGCAGTACTTC. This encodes CASARTGGIYEQYF.

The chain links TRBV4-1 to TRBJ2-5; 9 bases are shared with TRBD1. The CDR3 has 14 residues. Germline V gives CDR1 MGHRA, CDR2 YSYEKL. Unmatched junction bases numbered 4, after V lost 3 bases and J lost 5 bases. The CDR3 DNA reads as TGCGCCAGCAGCCAGGGACAGGGTGCGGAGACCCAGTACTTC. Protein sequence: CASSQGQGAETQYF.

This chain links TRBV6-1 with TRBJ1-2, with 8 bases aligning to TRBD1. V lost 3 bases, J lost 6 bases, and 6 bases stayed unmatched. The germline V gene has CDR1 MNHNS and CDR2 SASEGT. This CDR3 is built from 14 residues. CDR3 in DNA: TGTGCCAGCAGTGACCTGGACAGGGACGATGGCTACACCTTC. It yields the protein CASSDLDRDDGYTF.

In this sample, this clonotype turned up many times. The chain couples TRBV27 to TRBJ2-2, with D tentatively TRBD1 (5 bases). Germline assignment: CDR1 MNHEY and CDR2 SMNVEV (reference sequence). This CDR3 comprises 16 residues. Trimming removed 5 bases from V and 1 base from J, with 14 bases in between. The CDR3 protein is CASSTLPGKNTGELFF. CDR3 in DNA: TGTGCCAGCAGTACCCTCCCAGGGAAGAACACCGGGGAGCTGTTTTTT.

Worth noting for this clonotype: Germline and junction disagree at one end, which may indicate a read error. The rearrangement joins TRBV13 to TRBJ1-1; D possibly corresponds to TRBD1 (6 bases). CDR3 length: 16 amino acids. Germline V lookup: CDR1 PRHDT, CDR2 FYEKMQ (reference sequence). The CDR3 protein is CASSFSGIDRNTEASF. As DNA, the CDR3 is TGTGCCAGCAGCTTCTCCGGTATTGACAGGAACACTGAAGCTTCCTTT.

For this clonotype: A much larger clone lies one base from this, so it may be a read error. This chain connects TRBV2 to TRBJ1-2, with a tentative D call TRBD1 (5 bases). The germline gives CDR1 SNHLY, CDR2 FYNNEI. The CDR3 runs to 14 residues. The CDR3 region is CASSADSLGYSYTF. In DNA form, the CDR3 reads TGTGCCAGCAGTGCTGACAGTTTGGGCTATAGCTACACCTTC.

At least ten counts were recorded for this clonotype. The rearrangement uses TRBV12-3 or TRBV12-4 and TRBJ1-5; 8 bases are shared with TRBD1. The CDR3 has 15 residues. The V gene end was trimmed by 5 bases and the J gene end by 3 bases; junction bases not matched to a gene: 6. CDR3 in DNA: TGTGCCAGCAGTCTAACAGGGGGTTCCAATCAGCCCCAGCATTTT. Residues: CASSLTGGSNQPQHF.

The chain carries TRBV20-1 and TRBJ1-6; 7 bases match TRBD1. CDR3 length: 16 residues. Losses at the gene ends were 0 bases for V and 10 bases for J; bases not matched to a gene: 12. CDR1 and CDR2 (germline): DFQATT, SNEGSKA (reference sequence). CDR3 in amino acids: CSARDGATGEGSPLHF. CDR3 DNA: TGCAGTGCTAGAGATGGAGCCACAGGGGAGGGATCACCCCTCCACTTT.

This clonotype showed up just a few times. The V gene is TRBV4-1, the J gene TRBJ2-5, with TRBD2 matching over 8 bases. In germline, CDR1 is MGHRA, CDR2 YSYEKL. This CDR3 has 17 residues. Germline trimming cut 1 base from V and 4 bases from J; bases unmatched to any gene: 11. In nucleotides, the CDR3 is TGCGCCAGCAGCCAAGGCCTCGGGGGGGCGCTGGGAGAGACCCAGTACTTC. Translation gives CASSQGLGGALGETQYF.

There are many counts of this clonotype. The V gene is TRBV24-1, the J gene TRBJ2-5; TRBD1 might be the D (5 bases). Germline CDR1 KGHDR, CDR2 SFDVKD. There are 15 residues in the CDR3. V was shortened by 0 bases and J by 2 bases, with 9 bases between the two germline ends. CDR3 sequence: CATSDLPGNQETQYF. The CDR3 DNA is TGTGCCACCAGTGATTTGCCAGGGAATCAAGAGACCCAGTACTTC.

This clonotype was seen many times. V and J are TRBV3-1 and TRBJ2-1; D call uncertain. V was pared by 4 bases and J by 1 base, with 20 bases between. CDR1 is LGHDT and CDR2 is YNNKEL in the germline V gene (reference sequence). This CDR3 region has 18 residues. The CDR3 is CASSPRPQTKTSYNEQFF. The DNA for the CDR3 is TGTGCCAGCAGCCCCAGACCCCAAACGAAAACTTCCTACAATGAGCAGTTCTTC.